This T cell receptor beta chain was profiled in a study of cytomegalovirus exposure and HLA in healthy donors. This clone was observed a few times. Its matching antigen is unknown. Study-level points and caveats: Follow-up analysis found HLA locus-dependent TCR association rates, highest for DRB1 and lowest for HLA-C. Under in vitro conditions, three CMV-associated chains were confirmed as specific for CMV antigens. Later on, a genetic analysis was performed. It linked a missense variant in DCLRE1C with V- and J-gene trimming of TCR beta. Later on, analysis showed that most CMV-associated TCR beta chains appeared to be HLA-restricted.

Primers for the PCR totalled 60 Vbeta and 13 Jbeta. The table came from immunoSEQ multiplex PCR; TCRdb's copy has only in-frame clones and leaves some out. The sample includes tens of thousands of clones, approximately 70% of them seen just once. This CDR3 region has 15 residues. Germline loops: CDR1 SGHTA, CDR2 FQGTGA. V shed 1 base, J shed 6 bases, and the junction held 6 bases outside the gene matches. The clonotype comes from a male donor in good health and CMV-seropositive. The chain employs TRBV7-3 and TRBJ2-3; 8 nucleotides line up with TRBD1. Sequencing used PBMCs. CDR3 sequence reads: CASSLNSGGADTQYF. CDR3 nucleotides: TGTGCCAGCAGCTTAAATTCAGGGGGCGCCGATACGCAGTATTTT.